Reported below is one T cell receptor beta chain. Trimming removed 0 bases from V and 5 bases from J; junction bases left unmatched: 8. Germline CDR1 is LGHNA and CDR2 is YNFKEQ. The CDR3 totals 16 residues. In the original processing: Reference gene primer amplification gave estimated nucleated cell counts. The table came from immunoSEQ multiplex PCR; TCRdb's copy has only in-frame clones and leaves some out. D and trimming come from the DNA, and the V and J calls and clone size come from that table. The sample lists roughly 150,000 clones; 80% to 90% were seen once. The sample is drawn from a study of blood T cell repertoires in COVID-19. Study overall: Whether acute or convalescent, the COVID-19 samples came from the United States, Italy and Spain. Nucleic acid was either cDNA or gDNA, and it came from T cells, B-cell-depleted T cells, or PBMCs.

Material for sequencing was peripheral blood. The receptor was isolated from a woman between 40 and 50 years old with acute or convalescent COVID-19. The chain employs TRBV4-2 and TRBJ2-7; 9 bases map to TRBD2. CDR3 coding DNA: TGTGCCAGCAGCCAAGAACGAGCGGGAGGTATAGACGAGCAGTACTTC. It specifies CASSQERAGGIDEQYF.